The sequence of this T cell receptor beta chain was determined in a study of blood T cell repertoires in COVID-19. Study details: Collection of acute and convalescent COVID-19 samples took place in the United States, Italy and Spain. PBMCs, B-cell-depleted T cells, or T cells were the source of the cDNA or gDNA that made up the material.

The CDR3 runs 15 residues. The germline V gene has CDR1 SGDLS and CDR2 YYNGEE. V was pared by 4 bases and J by 0 bases, with 5 bases of the junction left unmatched. Methods used by the authors: Estimates of nucleated cell counts were drawn from the amplification of reference gene primers. Only in-frame clones appear in the TCRdb table, and some are missing; sequencing was by immunoSEQ multiplex PCR. That table is the source of V, J and clone size, and D and trimming were worked out from the DNA. Among about 87,000 clones listed, 75% to 90% were seen once. This clonotype originated in a woman older than 75 with active or convalescent COVID-19. The chain carries TRBV9 and TRBJ2-3; 7 positions match TRBD2. The sequenced sample consisted of peripheral blood. CDR3 sequence (DNA): TGTGCCAGCAGCCCTAATAGCGGGAGCACAGATACGCAGTATTTT. Translated, it gives CASSPNSGSTDTQYF. Filled out from reference TRBV9 and TRBJ2-3, the complete variable domain reads DSGVTQTPKHLITATGQRVTLRCSPRSGDLSVYWYQQSLDQGLQFLIQYYNGEERAKGNILERFSAQQFPDLHSELNLSSLELGDSALYFCASSPNSGSTDTQYFGPGTRLTVL.